The clone carrying this TCR beta chain was seen at least ten times. Its target is unknown. The data were taken from a study of siplizumab effects on memory and regulatory T cells. Findings and caveats of the study: Significantly reduced by siplizumab was the cumulative frequency of alloreactive sequences, namely those traceable to unstimulated CD4+ memory cells.

This CDR3 comprises 15 residues. Trimming stripped 6 bases from V and 1 base from J, with 15 bases between. The germline CDR1 and CDR2 sequences are MNHNY and SVGAGI (reference sequence). The authors kept the mixed lymphocyte reaction cells in coculture at 37°C for roughly six days. Using immunoSEQ multiplex PCR, the repertoire was profiled, and TCRdb retains in-frame clones only, with some absent. The sample records about 19,000 clones, around 40% being singletons. Specimen: CFSE-low (dividing) CD4+ T cells sorted from an allogeneic mixed lymphocyte reaction. The clonotype was recovered from a human donor in good health; the cells came from an allogeneic mixed lymphocyte reaction. Some clones in this sample may be carry-over from other donors' samples. The chain employs TRBV6-6 and TRBJ1-1, with a possible D match to TRBD1 (6 bases). CDR3 in amino acids: CASSHLGAGNTEAFF. The CDR3 DNA reads TGTGCCAGCAGCCACCTGGGGGCGGGGAACACTGAAGCTTTCTTT.